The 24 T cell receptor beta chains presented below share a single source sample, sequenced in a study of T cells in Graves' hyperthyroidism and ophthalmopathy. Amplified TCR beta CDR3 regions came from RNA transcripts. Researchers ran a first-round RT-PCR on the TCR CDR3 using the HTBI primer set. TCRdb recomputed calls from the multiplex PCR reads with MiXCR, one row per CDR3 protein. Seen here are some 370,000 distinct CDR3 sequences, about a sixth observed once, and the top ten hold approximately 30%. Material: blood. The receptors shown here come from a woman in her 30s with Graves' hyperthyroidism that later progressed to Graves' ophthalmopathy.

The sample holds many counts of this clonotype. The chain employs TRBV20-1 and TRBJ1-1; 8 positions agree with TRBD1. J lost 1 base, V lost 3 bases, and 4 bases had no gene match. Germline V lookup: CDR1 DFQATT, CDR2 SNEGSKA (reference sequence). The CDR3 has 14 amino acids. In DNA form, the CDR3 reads TGCAGTGCTAGGACAGGGGCGGGGAACACTGAAGCTTTCTTT. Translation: CSARTGAGNTEAFF.

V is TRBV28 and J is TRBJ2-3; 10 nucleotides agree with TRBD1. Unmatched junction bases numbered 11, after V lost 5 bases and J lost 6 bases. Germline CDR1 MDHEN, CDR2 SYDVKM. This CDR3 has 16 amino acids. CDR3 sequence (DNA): TGTGCCAGCAGTACCGGGACAGGGGCCATCATGGATACGCAGTATTTT. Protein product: CASSTGTGAIMDTQYF. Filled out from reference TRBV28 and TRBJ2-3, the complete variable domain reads DVKVTQSSRYLVKRTGEKVFLECVQDMDHENMFWYRQDPGLGLRLIYFSYDVKMKEKGDIPEGYSVSREKKERFSLILESASTNQTSMYLCASSTGTGAIMDTQYFGPGTRLTVL.

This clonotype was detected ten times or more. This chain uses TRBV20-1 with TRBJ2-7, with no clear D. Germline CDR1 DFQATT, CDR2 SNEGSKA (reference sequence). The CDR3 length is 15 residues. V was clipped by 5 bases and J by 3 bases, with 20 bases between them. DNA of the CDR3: TGCAGTGCTTCCGACCCCCAGGTCCTAGACTACGAGCAGTACTTC. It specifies CSASDPQVLDYEQYF.

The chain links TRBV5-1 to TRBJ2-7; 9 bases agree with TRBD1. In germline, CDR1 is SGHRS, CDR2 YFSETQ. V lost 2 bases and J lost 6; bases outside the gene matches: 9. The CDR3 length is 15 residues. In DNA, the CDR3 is TGCGCCAGCAGCTTCAGGGACAGGGCTTTCTCCGAGCAGTACTTC. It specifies CASSFRDRAFSEQYF.

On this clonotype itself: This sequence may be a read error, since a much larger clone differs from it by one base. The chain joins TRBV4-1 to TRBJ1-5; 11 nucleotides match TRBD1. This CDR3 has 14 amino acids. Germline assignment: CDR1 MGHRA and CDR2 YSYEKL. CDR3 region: CAISWTGGGQPQHF. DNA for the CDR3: TGCGCCATCAGCTGGACAGGGGGCGGGCAGCCCCAGCATTTT.

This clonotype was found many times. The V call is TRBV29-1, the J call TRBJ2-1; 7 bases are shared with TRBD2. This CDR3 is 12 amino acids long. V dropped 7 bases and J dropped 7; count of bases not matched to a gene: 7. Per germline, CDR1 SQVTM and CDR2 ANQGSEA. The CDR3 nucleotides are TGCAGCGGGAACGGACTAGAAAATGAGCAGTTCTTC. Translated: CSGNGLENEQFF.

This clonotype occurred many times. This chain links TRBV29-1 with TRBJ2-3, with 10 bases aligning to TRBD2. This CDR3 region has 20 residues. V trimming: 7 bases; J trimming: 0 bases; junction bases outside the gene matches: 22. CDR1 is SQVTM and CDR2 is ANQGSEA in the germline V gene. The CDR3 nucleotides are TGCAGCGCAGAGATCCCGGAGATCGCAATAGCGGGGGGTAGCACAGATACGCAGTATTTT. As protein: CSAEIPEIAIAGGSTDTQYF.

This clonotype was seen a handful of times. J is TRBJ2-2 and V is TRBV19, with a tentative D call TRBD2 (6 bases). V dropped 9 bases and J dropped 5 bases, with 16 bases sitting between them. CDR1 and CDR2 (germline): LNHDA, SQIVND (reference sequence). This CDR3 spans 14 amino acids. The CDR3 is CASRGSSRTGELFF. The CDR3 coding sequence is TGTGCCAGCCGGGGGAGCAGCCGAACCGGGGAGCTGTTTTTT.

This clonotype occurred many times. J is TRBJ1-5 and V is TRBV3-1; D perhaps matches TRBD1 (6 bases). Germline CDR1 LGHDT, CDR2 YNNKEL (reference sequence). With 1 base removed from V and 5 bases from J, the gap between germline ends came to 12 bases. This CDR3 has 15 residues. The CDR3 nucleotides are TGTGCCAGCAGCCAAGGGACAGTAGATCATCAGCCCCAGCATTTT. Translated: CASSQGTVDHQPQHF.

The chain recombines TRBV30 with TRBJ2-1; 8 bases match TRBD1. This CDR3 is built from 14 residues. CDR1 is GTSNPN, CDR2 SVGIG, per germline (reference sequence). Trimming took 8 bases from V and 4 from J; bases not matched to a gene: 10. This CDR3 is CAGTGQGPYNEQFF. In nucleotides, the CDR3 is TGTGCCGGGACCGGACAGGGACCATACAATGAGCAGTTCTTC.

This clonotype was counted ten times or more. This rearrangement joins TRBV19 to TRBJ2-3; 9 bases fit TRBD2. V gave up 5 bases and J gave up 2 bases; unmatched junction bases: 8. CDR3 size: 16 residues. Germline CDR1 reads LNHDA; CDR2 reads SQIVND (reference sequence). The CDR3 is CASSPMSGGYTDTQYF. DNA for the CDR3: TGTGCCAGTAGTCCGATGAGCGGGGGGTACACAGATACGCAGTATTTT.

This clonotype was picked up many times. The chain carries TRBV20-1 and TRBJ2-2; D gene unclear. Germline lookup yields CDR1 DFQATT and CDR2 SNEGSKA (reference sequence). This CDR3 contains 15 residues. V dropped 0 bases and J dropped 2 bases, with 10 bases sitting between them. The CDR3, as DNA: TGCAGTGCTAGAGATGAAGGAACTAACACCGGGGAGCTGTTTTTT. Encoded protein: CSARDEGTNTGELFF.

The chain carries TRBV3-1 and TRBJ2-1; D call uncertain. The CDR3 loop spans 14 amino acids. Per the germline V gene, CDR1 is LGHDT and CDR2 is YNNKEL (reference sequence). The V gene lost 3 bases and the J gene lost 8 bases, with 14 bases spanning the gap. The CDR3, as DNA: TGTGCCAGCAGCCACAGGACGTCCGCCCATGAGCAGTTCTTC. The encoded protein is CASSHRTSAHEQFF.

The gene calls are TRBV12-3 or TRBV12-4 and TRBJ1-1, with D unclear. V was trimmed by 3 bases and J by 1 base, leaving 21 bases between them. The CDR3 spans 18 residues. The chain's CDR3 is CASSLGSYQPQPNTEAFF. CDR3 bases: TGTGCCAGCAGTTTGGGGAGTTATCAGCCCCAGCCGAACACTGAAGCTTTCTTT.

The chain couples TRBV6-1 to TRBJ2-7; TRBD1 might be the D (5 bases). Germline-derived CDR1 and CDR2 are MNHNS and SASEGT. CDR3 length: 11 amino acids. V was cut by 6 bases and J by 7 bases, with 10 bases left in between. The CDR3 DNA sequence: TGTGCCAGCAGGCAAGACAGAGAGCAGTACTTC. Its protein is CASRQDREQYF.

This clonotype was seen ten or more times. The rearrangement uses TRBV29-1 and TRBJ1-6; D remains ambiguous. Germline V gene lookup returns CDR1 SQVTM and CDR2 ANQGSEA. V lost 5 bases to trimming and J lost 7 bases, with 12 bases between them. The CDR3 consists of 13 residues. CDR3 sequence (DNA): TGCAGCGTTAAGGGAACCCAAAATTCACCCCTCCACTTT. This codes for CSVKGTQNSPLHF.

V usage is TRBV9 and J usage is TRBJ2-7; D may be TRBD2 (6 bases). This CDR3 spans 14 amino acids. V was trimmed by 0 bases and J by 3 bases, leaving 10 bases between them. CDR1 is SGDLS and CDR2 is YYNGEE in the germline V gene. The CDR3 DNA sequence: TGTGCCAGCAGCGTAGAGTCCGGGGGCTACGAGCAGTACTTC. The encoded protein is CASSVESGGYEQYF.

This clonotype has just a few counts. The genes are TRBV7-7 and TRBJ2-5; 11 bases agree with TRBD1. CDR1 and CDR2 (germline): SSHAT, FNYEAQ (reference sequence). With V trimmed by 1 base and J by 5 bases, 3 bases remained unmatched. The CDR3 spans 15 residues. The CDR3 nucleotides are TGTGCCAGCAGCTTAGGGACAGGGGGCGCGGAGACCCAGTACTTC. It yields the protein CASSLGTGGAETQYF.

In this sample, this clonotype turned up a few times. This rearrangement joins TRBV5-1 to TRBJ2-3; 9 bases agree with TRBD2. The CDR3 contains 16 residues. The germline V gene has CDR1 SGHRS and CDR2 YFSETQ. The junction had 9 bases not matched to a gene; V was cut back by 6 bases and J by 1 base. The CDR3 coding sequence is TGCGCCAGCAAAAATTTGCGGGAGGGTCGCACAGATACGCAGTATTTT. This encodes CASKNLREGRTDTQYF.

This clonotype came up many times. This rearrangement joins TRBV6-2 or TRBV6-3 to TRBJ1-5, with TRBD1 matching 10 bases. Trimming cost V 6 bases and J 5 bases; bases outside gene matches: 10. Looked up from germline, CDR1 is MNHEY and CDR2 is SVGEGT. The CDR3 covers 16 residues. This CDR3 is CASRRLTGGADQPQHF. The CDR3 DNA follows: TGTGCCAGCAGGCGCCTGACAGGGGGCGCAGATCAGCCCCAGCATTTT.

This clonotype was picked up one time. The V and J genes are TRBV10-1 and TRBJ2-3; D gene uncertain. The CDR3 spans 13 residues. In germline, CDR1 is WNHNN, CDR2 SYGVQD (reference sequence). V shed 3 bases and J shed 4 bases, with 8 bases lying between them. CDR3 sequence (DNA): TGCGCCAGCAGTGAAACGGCTCCAGATACGCAGTATTTT. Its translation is CASSETAPDTQYF.

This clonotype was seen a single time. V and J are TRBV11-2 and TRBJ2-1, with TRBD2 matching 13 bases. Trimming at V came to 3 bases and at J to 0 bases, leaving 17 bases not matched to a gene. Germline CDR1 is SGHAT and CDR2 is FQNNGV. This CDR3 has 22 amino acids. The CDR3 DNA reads TGTGCCAGCAGCTTGGGACAGACCGGGACTAGCGGGACCTACAGCTCCTACAATGAGCAGTTCTTC. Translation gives CASSLGQTGTSGTYSSYNEQFF.

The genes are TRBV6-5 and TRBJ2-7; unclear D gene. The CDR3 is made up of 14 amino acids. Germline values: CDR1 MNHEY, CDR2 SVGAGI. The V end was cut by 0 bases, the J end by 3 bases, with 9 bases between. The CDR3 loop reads CASSYSAFDYEQYF. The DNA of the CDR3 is TGTGCCAGCAGTTACTCGGCCTTCGACTACGAGCAGTACTTC.

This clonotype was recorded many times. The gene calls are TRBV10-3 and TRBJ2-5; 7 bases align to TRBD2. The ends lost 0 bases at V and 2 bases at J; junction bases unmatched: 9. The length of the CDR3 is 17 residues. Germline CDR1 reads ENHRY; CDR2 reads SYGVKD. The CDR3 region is CAISESTGGGGQETQYF. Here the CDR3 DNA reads TGTGCCATCAGTGAGTCGACGGGGGGAGGTGGGCAAGAGACCCAGTACTTC.